These 8 T cell receptor beta chains share one sample of origin, sequenced in a study of cytomegalovirus exposure and HLA in healthy donors. Some clones are missing from TCRdb's copy, which holds only in-frame ones; the method was immunoSEQ multiplex PCR. This sample yields 250,000 to 400,000 clones, of which 88% are seen a single time; roughly 0.88% belongs to the top ten. The sample comprised PBMCs. These receptors were obtained from a man aged 30 to 39 in good health and CMV-seronegative.

The chain recombines TRBV11-1 with TRBJ2-5; D unclear. Between the trimmed V and J ends, which lost 3 bases and 5 bases, there was a span of 13 bases. Germline CDR1 is SGHAT and CDR2 is FQDESV (reference sequence). The CDR3 is made up of 14 amino acids. Written as DNA, the CDR3 is TGTGCCAGCAGCTTTCGAGCGAATCGGGAGACCCAGTACTTC. Protein sequence: CASSFRANRETQYF.

The chain employs TRBV27 and TRBJ2-7, with D maybe TRBD1 (6 bases). This CDR3 has 14 residues. CDR1 and CDR2 (germline): MNHEY, SMNVEV (reference sequence). Trimming removed 6 bases from V and 5 bases from J, with 17 bases in between. Here the CDR3 reads CASSLEPQGHEQYF. DNA of the CDR3: TGTGCCAGCAGCTTGGAACCACAGGGACACGAGCAGTACTTC.

The V and J genes are TRBV19 and TRBJ1-2; D remains unclear. Germline CDR1 LNHDA, CDR2 SQIVND (reference sequence). There are 13 residues in the CDR3. V was pared by 0 bases and J by 8 bases, with 10 bases between. The CDR3 loop reads CASSIDLESGYTF. The CDR3 DNA sequence: TGTGCCAGTAGTATAGATCTTGAGTCCGGCTACACCTTC.

The V gene is TRBV5-6, the J gene TRBJ1-6; perhaps TRBD1 as D (6 bases). Germline loops: CDR1 SGHDT, CDR2 YYEEEE. The germline V and J ends were trimmed by 1 base and 10 bases, with 18 bases remaining between them. The CDR3 contains 16 residues. The CDR3 coding sequence is TGTGCCAGCAGCTTGATGGGTCAGGGGTCCTACTCACCCCTCCACTTT. Encoded protein: CASSLMGQGSYSPLHF. The whole variable domain, filled in from reference TRBV5-6 and TRBJ1-6, reads DAGVTQSPTHLIKTRGQQVTLRCSPKSGHDTVSWYQQALGQGPQFIFQYYEEEERQRGNFPDRFSGHQFPNYSSELNVNALLLGDSALYLCASSLMGQGSYSPLHFGNGTRLTVT.

V usage is TRBV11-2 and J usage is TRBJ1-5, with 8 bases that match TRBD1. The trim removed 4 bases at V and 7 bases at J, leaving 12 bases unmatched. This CDR3 contains 16 residues. Per the germline V gene, CDR1 is SGHAT and CDR2 is FQNNGV. Here the CDR3 reads CASSSLEQGGSQPQHF. The CDR3 DNA follows: TGTGCCAGCAGCTCACTCGAACAGGGGGGATCGCAGCCCCAGCATTTT.

V usage is TRBV5-6 and J usage is TRBJ1-4; 7 nucleotides align to TRBD1. Germline CDR1 SGHDT, CDR2 YYEEEE. Trimming at V came to 3 bases and at J to 5 bases, leaving 4 bases not matched to a gene. This CDR3 has 14 amino acids. In nucleotides, the CDR3 is TGTGCCAGCAGCTGGGACAGAAAAAATGAAAAACTGTTTTTT. It encodes CASSWDRKNEKLFF. The full variable domain, in which reference TRBV5-6 and TRBJ1-4 provide the parts outside the CDR3, is DAGVTQSPTHLIKTRGQQVTLRCSPKSGHDTVSWYQQALGQGPQFIFQYYEEEERQRGNFPDRFSGHQFPNYSSELNVNALLLGDSALYLCASSWDRKNEKLFFGSGTQLSVL.

The chain joins TRBV6-5 to TRBJ1-2; D is perhaps TRBD1 (5 bases). The CDR3 consists of 14 residues. V was cut by 5 bases and J by 8 bases, with 18 bases left in between. In germline, CDR1 is MNHEY, CDR2 SVGAGI. CDR3 nucleotide sequence: TGTGCCAGCAGTATCGACAGTAGCCTTAGGGGCTACACCTTC. Protein sequence: CASSIDSSLRGYTF.

The CDR3 DNA is TGTGCCAGCAGCACCGGGACAGGGGGGGTGGAGACCCAGTACTTC. Its protein is CASSTGTGGVETQYF. The gene calls are TRBV7-9 and TRBJ2-5; TRBD1 agrees at 11 bases. The ends lost 5 bases at V and 5 bases at J; junction bases unmatched: 7. The CDR3 loop spans 15 amino acids. Germline V lookup: CDR1 SEHNR, CDR2 FQNEAQ (reference sequence).